The rows below give T cell receptor beta chains drawn from one sample of a study of identical twins. TCRdb reprocessed the 5' RACE reads with MiXCR, giving one entry per CDR3 protein. The table has 460,000 or so distinct CDR3 sequences, 14% seen once; the top ten hold around 0.48%. This sample was also put to use in a study of yellow fever vaccine responses in identical twins.

Sequenced: CD4+ T cells sorted from blood. The receptors come from a woman aged 18 to 35 in good health. Each CDR3 is given with its conserved first and last residue. The order of the fields is D gene, clone size, V gene, J gene, CDR3 protein, CDR3 DNA. A D gene is named only where the DNA matches it firmly. The size of a clone is reported for some rows only, either as once, few or many, or as a class for expanded clones.

.	.	TRBV19	TRBJ1-1	CASSINIGDTEAFF	TGTGCCAGTAGTATTAATATAGGGGATACTGAAGCTTTCTTT
.	few	TRBV24-1	TRBJ2-7	CATSDPRGAGDSQYF	TGTGCCACCAGTGACCCGAGAGGCGCCGGCGATTCGCAGTACTTC
.	.	TRBV7-9	TRBJ2-6	CASSDQASSGANVLTF	TGTGCCAGCAGCGACCAGGCAAGCTCTGGGGCCAACGTCCTGACTTTC
.	.	TRBV6-2/TRBV6-3	TRBJ2-2	CASSYGVPGIERRNTGELFF	TGTGCCAGCAGTTACGGTGTCCCGGGGATCGAGCGGAGGAACACCGGGGAGCTGTTTTTT
.	.	TRBV5-4	TRBJ2-3	CASSGGGASLADTQYF	TGTGCCAGCAGCGGAGGGGGGGCTAGCTTGGCAGATACGCAGTATTTT
TRBD2	.	TRBV10-3	TRBJ2-3	CAISESTSGVSTETQYF	TGTGCCATCAGTGAGTCGACTAGCGGGGTGAGCACAGAAACGCAGTATTTT
TRBD1	few	TRBV29-1	TRBJ1-2	CSAIGTGYGYTF	TGCAGCGCTATCGGGACAGGCTATGGCTACACCTTC
.	.	TRBV5-1	TRBJ2-3	CASSLSPTSAVDTQYF	TGCGCCAGCAGCCTATCCCCCACCTCAGCGGTAGATACGCAGTATTTT
TRBD2	.	TRBV12-3/TRBV12-4	TRBJ2-7	CASRVSGGAQLEQYF	TGTGCCAGCAGGGTTAGCGGGGGGGCCCAGTTGGAGCAGTACTTC
TRBD1	.	TRBV29-1	TRBJ1-2	CSVDDTGQNYGYTF	TGCAGCGTGGATGATACGGGACAGAACTATGGCTACACCTTC
TRBD2	many	TRBV5-1	TRBJ2-3	CASSSGRKQGDTQYF	TGCGCCAGCAGCAGCGGGAGGAAGCAAGGAGATACGCAGTATTTT
TRBD1	few	TRBV10-3	TRBJ2-7	CAISVNSGQGILF	TGTGCCATCAGTGTAAACTCGGGACAGGGCATCCTCTTC
TRBD1	few	TRBV6-1	TRBJ2-1	CASSITGGHVGEQFF	TGTGCCAGCAGTATAACAGGGGGCCACGTAGGTGAGCAGTTCTTC
TRBD1	few	TRBV11-1	TRBJ2-7	CASSDRAGDYEQYF	TGTGCCAGCAGCGACAGGGCCGGGGACTACGAGCAGTACTTC
TRBD2	.	TRBV11-3	TRBJ2-2	CASSSGLAGGQFGELFF	TGTGCCAGCAGCTCCGGACTAGCGGGGGGGCAATTCGGGGAGCTGTTTTTT
TRBD2	many	TRBV24-1	TRBJ2-3	CATSDSGRIGGLSTDTQYF	TGTGCCACCAGTGACAGCGGGAGGATTGGGGGCCTTAGCACAGATACGCAGTATTTT